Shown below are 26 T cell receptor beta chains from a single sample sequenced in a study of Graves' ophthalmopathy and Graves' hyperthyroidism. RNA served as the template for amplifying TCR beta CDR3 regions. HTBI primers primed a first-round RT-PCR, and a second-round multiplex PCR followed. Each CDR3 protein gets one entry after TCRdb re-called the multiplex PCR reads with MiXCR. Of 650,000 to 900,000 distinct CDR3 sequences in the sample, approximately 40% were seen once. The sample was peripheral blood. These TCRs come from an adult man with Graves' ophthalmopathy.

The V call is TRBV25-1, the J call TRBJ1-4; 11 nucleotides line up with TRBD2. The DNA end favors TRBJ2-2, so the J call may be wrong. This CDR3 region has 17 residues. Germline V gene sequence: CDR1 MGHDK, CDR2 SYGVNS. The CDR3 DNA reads TGTGCCAGCAGCGCGGACCCTAGCGGGGGGAGGACCGGGGAGCTGTTTTTT. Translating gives CASSADPSGGRTGELFF.

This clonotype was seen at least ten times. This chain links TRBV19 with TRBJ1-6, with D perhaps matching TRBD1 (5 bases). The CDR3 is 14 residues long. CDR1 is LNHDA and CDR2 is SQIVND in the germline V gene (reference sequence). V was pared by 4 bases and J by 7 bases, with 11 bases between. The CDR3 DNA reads TGTGCCAGTAGTAGCGGGACGCTCAATTCACCCCTCCACTTT. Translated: CASSSGTLNSPLHF.

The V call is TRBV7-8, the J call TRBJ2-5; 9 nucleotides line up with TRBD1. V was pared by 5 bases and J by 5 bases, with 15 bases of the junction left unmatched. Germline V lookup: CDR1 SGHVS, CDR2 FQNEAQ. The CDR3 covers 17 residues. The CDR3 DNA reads TGTGCCAGCAGCGCATTAGGGAAACAGGGGGCGCGGGAGACCCAGTACTTC. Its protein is CASSALGKQGARETQYF.

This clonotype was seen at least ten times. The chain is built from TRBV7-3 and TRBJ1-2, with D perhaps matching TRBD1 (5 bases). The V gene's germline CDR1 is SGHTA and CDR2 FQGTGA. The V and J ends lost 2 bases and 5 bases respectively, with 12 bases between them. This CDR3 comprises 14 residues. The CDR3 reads CASSLGREGYGYTF. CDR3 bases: TGTGCCAGCAGCTTAGGCAGGGAGGGTTATGGCTACACCTTC. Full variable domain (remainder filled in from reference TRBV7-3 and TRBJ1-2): GAGVSQTPSNKVTEKGKYVELRCDPISGHTALYWYRQSLGQGPEFLIYFQGTGAADDSGLPNDRFFAVRPEGSVSTLKIQRTERGDSAVYLCASSLGREGYGYTFGSGTRLTVV.

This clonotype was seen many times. CDR3 loop: CASSVMADGQPQHF. CDR3 nucleotides: TGCGCCAGCAGTGTTATGGCAGACGGTCAGCCCCAGCATTTT. This chain connects TRBV10-2 to TRBJ1-5, with D hard to call. The CDR3 length is 14 residues. V lost 4 bases and J 6 bases, leaving 13 bases between the germline ends. CDR1 is WSHSY, CDR2 SAAADI, per germline.

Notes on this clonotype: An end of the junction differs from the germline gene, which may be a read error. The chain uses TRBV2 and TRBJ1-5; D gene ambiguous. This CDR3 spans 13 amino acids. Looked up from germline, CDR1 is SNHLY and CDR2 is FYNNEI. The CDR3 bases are TGTGTCAGCAAGTGGACGACTCGTCAGCCCCAGCATTTT. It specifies CVSKWTTRQPQHF.

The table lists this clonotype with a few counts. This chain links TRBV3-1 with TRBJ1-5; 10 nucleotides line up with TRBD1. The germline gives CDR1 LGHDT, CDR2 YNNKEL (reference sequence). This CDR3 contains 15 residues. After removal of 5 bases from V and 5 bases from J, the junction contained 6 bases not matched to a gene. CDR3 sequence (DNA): TGTGCCAGCAGCGGACGACAGGGGGCCGATCAGCCCCAGCATTTT. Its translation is CASSGRQGADQPQHF.

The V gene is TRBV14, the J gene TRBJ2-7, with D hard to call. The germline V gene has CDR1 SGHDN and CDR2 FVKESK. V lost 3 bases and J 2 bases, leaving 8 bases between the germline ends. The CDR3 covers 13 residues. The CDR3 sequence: CASSQGRAYEQYF. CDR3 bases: TGTGCCAGCAGCCAGGGAAGAGCCTACGAGCAGTACTTC.

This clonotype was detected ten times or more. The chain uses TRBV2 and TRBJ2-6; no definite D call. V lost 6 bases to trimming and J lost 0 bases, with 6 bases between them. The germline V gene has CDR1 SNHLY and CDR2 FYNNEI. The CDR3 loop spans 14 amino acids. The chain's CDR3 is CASRLISGANVLTF. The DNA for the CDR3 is TGTGCCAGCAGACTCATCTCTGGGGCCAACGTCCTGACTTTC.

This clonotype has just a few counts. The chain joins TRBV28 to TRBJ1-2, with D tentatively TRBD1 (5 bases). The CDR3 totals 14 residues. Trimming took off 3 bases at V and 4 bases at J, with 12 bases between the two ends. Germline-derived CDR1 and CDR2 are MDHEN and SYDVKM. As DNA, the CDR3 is TGTGCCAGCAGTTTGGGGACTAAGACCTATGGCTACACCTTC. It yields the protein CASSLGTKTYGYTF.

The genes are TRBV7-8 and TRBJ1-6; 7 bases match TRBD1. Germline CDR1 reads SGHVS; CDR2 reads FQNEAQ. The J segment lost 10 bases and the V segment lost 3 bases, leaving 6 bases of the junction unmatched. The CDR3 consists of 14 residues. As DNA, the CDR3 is TGTGCCAGCAGCTTGCTACAGGGGAACTCACCCCTCCACTTT. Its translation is CASSLLQGNSPLHF.

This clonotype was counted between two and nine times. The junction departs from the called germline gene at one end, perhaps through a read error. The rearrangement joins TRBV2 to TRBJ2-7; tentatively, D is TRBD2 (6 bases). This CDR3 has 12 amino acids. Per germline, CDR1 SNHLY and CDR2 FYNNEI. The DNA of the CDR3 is TGCGCCAGCAGCCGACCGGGGGACGAGCAGTACTTC. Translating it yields CASSRPGDEQYF.

The CDR3 spells CASSYSSDARNQPQHF. CDR3 coding DNA: TGTGCCAGCAGTTACTCATCGGACGCAAGAAATCAGCCCCAGCATTTT. This chain connects TRBV25-1 to TRBJ1-5; no clear D. Germline V lookup: CDR1 MGHDK, CDR2 SYGVNS. Trimming removed 5 bases at V and 4 bases at J, with 18 bases between. The CDR3 extends over 16 amino acids.

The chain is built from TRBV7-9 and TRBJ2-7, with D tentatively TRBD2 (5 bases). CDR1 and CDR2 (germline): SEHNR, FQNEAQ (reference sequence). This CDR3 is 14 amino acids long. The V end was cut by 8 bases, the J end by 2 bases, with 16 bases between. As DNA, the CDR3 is TGTGCCAGCCAGGCGGGTCTTGCGCCCTACGAGCAGTACTTC. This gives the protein CASQAGLAPYEQYF.

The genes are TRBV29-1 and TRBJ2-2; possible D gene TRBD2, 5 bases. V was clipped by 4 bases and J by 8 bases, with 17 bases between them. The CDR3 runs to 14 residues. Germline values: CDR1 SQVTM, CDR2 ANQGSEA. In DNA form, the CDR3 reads TGCAGCGTTGTGGGAGAGGCGTCCTCTGGGGAGCTGTTTTTT. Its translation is CSVVGEASSGELFF.

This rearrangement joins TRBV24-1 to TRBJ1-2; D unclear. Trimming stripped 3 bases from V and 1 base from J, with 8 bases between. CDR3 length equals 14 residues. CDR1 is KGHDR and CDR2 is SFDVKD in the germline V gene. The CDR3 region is CATSDPGVNYGYTF. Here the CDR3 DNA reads TGTGCCACCAGTGATCCTGGGGTTAACTATGGCTACACCTTC.

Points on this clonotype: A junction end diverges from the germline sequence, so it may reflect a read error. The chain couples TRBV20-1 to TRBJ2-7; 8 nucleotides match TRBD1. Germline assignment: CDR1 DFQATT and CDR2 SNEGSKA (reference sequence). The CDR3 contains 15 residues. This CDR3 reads CSAGEPRDRYYEQYF. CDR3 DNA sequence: TGCAGTGCTGGAGAACCCCGGGACAGGTACTACGAGCAGTACTTC.

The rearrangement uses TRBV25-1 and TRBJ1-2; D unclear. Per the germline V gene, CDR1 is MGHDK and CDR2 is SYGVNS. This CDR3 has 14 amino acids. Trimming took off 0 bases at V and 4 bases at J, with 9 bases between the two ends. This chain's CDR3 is CASSEYYRAYGYTF. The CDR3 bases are TGTGCCAGCAGTGAATATTACAGAGCCTATGGCTACACCTTC.

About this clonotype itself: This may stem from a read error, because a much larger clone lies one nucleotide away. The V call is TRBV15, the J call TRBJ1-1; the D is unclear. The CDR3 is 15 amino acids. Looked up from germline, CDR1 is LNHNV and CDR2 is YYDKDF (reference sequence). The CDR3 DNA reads TGTGCCACCAGCCTAAAAAGGGTTTTGAACACTGGAGCTTTCTTT. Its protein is CATSLKRVLNTGAFF.

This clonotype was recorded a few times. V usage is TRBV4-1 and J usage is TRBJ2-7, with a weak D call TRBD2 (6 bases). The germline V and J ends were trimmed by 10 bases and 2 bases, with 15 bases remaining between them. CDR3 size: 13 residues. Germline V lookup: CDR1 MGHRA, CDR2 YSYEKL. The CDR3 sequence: CANPGRGTYEQYF. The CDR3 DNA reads TGCGCCAACCCGGGGCGGGGAACCTACGAGCAGTACTTC.

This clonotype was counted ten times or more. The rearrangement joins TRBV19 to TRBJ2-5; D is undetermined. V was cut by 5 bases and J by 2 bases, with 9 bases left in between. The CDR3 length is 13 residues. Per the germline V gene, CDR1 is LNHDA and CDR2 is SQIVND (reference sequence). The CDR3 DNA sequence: TGTGCCAGTAGTCCCCAAGGTCAAGAGACCCAGTACTTC. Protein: CASSPQGQETQYF.

The CDR3 is CASSRGTGNYEQYV. The CDR3 bases are TGTGCCAGCAGTCGTGGGACAGGGAATTACGAGCAGTACGTC. The chain combines TRBV12-3 or TRBV12-4 with TRBJ2-7, with 9 bases fitting TRBD1. The CDR3 is 14 amino acids. V lost 5 bases and J lost 4; bases outside the gene matches: 6.

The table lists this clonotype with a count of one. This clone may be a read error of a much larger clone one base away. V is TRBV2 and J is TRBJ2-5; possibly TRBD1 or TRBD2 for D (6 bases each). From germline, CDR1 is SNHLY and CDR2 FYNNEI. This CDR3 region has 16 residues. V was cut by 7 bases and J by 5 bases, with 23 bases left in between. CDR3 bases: TGTGCCAGCACCTCAGGATGGGGGGCGCGTGGGGAGACCCAGTACTTC. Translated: CASTSGWGARGETQYF.

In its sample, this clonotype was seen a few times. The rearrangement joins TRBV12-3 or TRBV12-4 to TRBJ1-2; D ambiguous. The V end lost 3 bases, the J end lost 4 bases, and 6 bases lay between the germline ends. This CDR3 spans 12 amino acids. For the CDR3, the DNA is TGTGCCAGCAGTTTTGTAAGCTATGGCTACACCTTC. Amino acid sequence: CASSFVSYGYTF.

The CDR3 is CSAGTAEKLFF. CDR3 bases: TGCAGTGCGGGGACCGCTGAAAAACTGTTTTTT. V gene TRBV20-1 combines with J gene TRBJ1-4; TRBD1 is a possible D gene (5 bases). CDR1 DFQATT and CDR2 SNEGSKA come from the germline V gene (reference sequence). The CDR3 covers 11 residues. V dropped 6 bases and J dropped 7 bases, with 9 bases sitting between them.

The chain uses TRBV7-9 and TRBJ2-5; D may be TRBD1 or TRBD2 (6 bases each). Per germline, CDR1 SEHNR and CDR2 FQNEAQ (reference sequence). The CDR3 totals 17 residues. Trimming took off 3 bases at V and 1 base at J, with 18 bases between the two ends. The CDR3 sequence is CASSLAAGGALQETQYF. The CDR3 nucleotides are TGTGCCAGCAGCTTGGCCGCCGGGGGCGCCCTCCAAGAGACCCAGTACTTC.